This is a list of T cell receptor beta chains from one sample in a study of identical twins. TCRdb passed the 5' RACE reads through MiXCR, listing each CDR3 protein once. Of approximately 300,000 distinct CDR3 sequences in the sample, roughly 8.6% were seen once. The sample also formed part of further work on yellow fever vaccine responses in identical twins.

The sequencing input was CD8+ T cells sorted from blood. These receptors were taken from a young woman in good health. Each CDR3 is given with its conserved first and last residue. A D gene is named only where the DNA matches it firmly. Expanded clones are given a class, and other clones once, few, many or no size at all.

abundance	v_gene	j_gene	d_gene	CDR3aa	CDR3nt
many	TRBV12-3/TRBV12-4	TRBJ1-5	.	CASSLVGAKGPQHF	TGTGCCAGCAGTTTAGTGGGGGCTAAGGGGCCCCAGCATTTT
few	TRBV7-9	TRBJ1-3	TRBD1	CASSWDRELAGNTIYF	TGTGCCAGCAGCTGGGACAGGGAATTGGCTGGAAACACCATATATTTT
many	TRBV10-1	TRBJ2-5	.	CASSEDTGIQETQYF	TGCGCCAGCAGTGAGGACACAGGGATCCAAGAGACCCAGTACTTC
few	TRBV7-9	TRBJ2-1	TRBD1	CVYRGYNEQFF	TGTGTCTACAGGGGGTACAATGAGCAGTTCTTC
many	TRBV5-5	TRBJ2-1	TRBD2	CASREGFAGANEQFF	TGTGCCAGCAGGGAGGGTTTTGCGGGAGCCAATGAGCAGTTCTTC
many	TRBV7-9	TRBJ2-7	.	CASSLRMRPLEQYF	TGTGCCAGCAGCTTGAGGATGAGACCCCTCGAGCAGTACTTC
.	TRBV7-9	TRBJ2-5	.	CASRETELQETQYF	TGTGCCAGCCGAGAGACAGAACTCCAAGAGACCCAGTACTTC
.	TRBV5-5	TRBJ1-6	TRBD1	CASSLAKPGQHSPLHF	TGTGCCAGCAGCTTGGCAAAACCGGGACAGCATTCACCCCTCCACTTT
few	TRBV4-2	TRBJ2-4	.	CASSQERLSGNIQYF	TGTGCCAGCAGCCAGGAGAGGCTGTCCGGGAACATTCAGTACTTC
few	TRBV27	TRBJ2-5	TRBD1	CASSPRDRVGTQYF	TGTGCCAGCAGTCCTCGGGACAGGGTCGGGACCCAGTACTTC
few	TRBV20-1	TRBJ2-1	TRBD2	CSALGLAGGYNEQFF	TGCAGTGCTCTCGGGCTAGCGGGAGGGTACAATGAGCAGTTCTTC
.	TRBV20-1	TRBJ2-3	.	CSARKDFVLVGADTQYF	TGCAGTGCTAGAAAGGATTTCGTCCTAGTAGGGGCAGATACGCAGTATTTT
.	TRBV4-3	TRBJ2-1	.	CASSQGYWNEQFF	TGCGCCAGCAGCCAAGGGTACTGGAATGAGCAGTTCTTC
many	TRBV7-6	TRBJ1-3	TRBD1	CASSPRTGIIDFVSGNTIYF	TGTGCCAGCAGCCCTAGGACAGGGATAATTGATTTTGTCTCTGGAAACACCATATATTTT
few	TRBV24-1	TRBJ2-7	.	CATSDLLGTEQYF	TGTGCCACCAGTGATTTATTAGGGACCGAGCAGTACTTC
many	TRBV7-9	TRBJ2-2	.	CASSFVYPGELFF	TGTGCCAGCAGCTTTGTCTATCCCGGGGAGCTGTTTTTT
.	TRBV10-3	TRBJ2-1	.	CAIRGVLWDDNEQFF	TGTGCCATCAGGGGGGTATTATGGGACGACAATGAGCAGTTCTTC
many	TRBV5-1	TRBJ1-2	.	CASSLDNGGYGYTF	TGCGCCAGCAGCTTGGACAACGGGGGCTATGGCTACACCTTC
few	TRBV7-9	TRBJ1-1	.	CASSFSEMNTEAFF	TGTGCCAGCAGCTTTAGCGAGATGAACACTGAAGCTTTCTTT
.	TRBV11-2	TRBJ2-1	TRBD2	CASSQKREAYNEQFF	TGTGCCAGCAGCCAAAAGCGGGAGGCCTACAATGAGCAGTTCTTC
few	TRBV3-1	TRBJ1-5	.	CASSPRLTSNQPQHF	TGTGCCAGCAGCCCAAGACTTACTAGCAATCAGCCCCAGCATTTT
few	TRBV29-1	TRBJ2-3	TRBD2	CSVELAGDVDTQYF	TGCAGCGTCGAACTAGCGGGAGACGTAGATACGCAGTATTTT